This T cell receptor beta chain was found in a study of cytomegalovirus exposure and HLA in healthy donors. Whole-study results and caveats: An analysis done earlier found most TCR beta V segments productive about 87% or about 30% of the time. Among TCR beta chains of equal frequency, HLA-associated ones were more clonally expanded in a later analysis. In a later analysis, at a false discovery rate of 0.05, over 15,000 TCR beta sequences matched HLA alleles.

PCR involved 60 Vbeta and 13 Jbeta primers. As handled by the study authors: Unique TCR beta chains totaled about 78 million in a later count, with about 11 million of them shared. Repertoires were generated with immunoSEQ multiplex PCR, while TCRdb's copy carries only in-frame clones and drops some. That table gives V, J and clone size, and the DNA gave D and trimming. This sample's clone table lists tens of thousands of clones. The germline V gene encodes CDR1 MDHEN and CDR2 SYDVKM. V shed 5 bases and J shed 9 bases, with 17 bases lying between them. The CDR3 sequence is 15 residues long. With regard to this clone: Antigen unknown.

The sample comprised PBMCs. This receptor was obtained from a man aged 45-65 years in good health and CMV-seronegative. The V call is TRBV28, the J call TRBJ1-6; perhaps TRBD1 as D (6 bases). CDR3 loop: CASSIPQGMGSPLHF. CDR3 DNA: TGTGCCAGCAGTATACCACAGGGTATGGGTTCACCCCTCCACTTT.